This entry concerns a single T cell receptor (beta chain). This record belongs to a study of blood T cell repertoires in COVID-19. Study-level background: Both acute and convalescent COVID-19 samples were obtained from the United States, Italy and Spain. Sources were T cells, B-cell-depleted T cells, or PBMCs; the material itself was cDNA or gDNA.

Produced via immunoSEQ multiplex PCR; TCRdb's table is partial and in-frame only. The sample lists approximately 190,000 clones; 84% were seen once. The CDR3 runs 14 residues. V was shortened by 4 bases and J by 6 bases, with 15 bases between the two germline ends. Germline CDR1 SGHAT, CDR2 FQNNGV. The specimen sequenced was PBMCs or T cells enriched from blood (not recorded which). The receptor was isolated from a woman aged 25 to 39 who had been exposed to COVID-19. This chain uses TRBV11-2 with TRBJ1-1; D is unresolved. CDR3 nucleotides: TGTGCCAGCAGCTCCGGCCCTGGACTATCTGAAGCTTTCTTT. Encoded protein: CASSSGPGLSEAFF.